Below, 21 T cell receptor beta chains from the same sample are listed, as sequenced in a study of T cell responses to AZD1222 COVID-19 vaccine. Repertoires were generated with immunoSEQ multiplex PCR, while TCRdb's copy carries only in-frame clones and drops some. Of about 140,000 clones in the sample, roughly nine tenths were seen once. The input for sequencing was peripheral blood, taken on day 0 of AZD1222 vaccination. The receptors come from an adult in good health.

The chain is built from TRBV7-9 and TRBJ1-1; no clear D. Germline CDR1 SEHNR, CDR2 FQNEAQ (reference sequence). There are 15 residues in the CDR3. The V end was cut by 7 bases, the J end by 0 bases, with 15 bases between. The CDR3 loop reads CASTLGVGLNTEAFF. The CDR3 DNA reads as TGTGCCAGCACCTTGGGTGTGGGTTTGAACACTGAAGCTTTCTTT.

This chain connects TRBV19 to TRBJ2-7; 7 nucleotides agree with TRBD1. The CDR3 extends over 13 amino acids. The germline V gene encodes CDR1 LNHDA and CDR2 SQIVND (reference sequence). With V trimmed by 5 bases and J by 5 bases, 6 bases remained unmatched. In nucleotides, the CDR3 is TGTGCCAGTAGTCTCAGGGGGAGCGACGAGCAGTACTTC. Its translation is CASSLRGSDEQYF.

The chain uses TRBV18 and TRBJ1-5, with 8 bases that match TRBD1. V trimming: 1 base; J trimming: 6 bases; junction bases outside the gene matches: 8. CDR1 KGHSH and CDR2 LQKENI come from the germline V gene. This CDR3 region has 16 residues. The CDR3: CASSPQRDRPPQPQHF. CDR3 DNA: TGTGCCAGCTCACCACAACGGGACAGGCCGCCTCAGCCCCAGCATTTT.

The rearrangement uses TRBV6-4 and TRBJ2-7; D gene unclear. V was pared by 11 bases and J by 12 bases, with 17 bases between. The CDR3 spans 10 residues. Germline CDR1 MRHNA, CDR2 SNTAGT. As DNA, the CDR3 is TGTGCCGGTATAGCCGACCGGGTGTACTTC. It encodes CAGIADRVYF.

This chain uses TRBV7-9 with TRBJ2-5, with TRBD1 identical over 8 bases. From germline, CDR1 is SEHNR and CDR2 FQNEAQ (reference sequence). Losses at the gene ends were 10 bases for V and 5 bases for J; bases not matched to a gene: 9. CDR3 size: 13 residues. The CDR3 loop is CATSRGLGETQYF. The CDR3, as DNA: TGTGCCACTAGCAGGGGGCTCGGGGAGACCCAGTACTTC.

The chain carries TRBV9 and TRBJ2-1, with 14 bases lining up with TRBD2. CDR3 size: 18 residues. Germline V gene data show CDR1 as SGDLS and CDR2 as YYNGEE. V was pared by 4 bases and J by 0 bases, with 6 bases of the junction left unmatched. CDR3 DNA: TGTGCCAGCAGCCTCAGAGGGACTAGCGGGAGCTCCTACAATGAGCAGTTCTTC. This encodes CASSLRGTSGSSYNEQFF. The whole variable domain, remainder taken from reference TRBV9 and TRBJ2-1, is DSGVTQTPKHLITATGQRVTLRCSPRSGDLSVYWYQQSLDQGLQFLIQYYNGEERAKGNILERFSAQQFPDLHSELNLSSLELGDSALYFCASSLRGTSGSSYNEQFFGPGTRLTVL.

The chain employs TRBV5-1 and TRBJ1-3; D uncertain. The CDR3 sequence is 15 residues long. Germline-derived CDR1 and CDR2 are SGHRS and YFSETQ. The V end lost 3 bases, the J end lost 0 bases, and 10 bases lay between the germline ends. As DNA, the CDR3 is TGCGCCAGCAGCTCGACCGGGGTCTCTGGAAACACCATATATTTT. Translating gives CASSSTGVSGNTIYF.

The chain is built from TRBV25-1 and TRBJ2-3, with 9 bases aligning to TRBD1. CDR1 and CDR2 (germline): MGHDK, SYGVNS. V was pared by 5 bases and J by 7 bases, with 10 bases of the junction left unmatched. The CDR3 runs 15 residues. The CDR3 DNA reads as TGTGCCAGCAGTACCCGGGACAGGGTGGGAAATACGCAGTATTTT. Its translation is CASSTRDRVGNTQYF.

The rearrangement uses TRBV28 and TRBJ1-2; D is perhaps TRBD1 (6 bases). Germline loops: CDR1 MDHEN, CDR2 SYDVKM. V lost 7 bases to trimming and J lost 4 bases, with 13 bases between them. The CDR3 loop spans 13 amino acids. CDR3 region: CASTYGTRYGYTF. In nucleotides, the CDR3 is TGTGCCAGCACATACGGGACACGCTATGGCTACACCTTC.

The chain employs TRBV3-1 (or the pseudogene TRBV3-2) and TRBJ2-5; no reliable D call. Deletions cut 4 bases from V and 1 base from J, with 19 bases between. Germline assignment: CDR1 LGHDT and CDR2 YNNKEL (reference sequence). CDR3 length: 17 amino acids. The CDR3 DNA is TGTGCCAGCAGCCCCGGTTTAAGGGTTGGGTCCCAAGAGACCCAGTACTTC. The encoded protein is CASSPGLRVGSQETQYF.

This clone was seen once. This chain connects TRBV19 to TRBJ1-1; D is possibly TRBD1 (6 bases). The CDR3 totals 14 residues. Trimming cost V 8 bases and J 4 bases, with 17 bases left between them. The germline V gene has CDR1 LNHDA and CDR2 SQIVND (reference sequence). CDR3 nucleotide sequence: TGTGCCAGTGCTGTGGGGAGGGGGATCACTGAAGCTTTCTTT. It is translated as CASAVGRGITEAFF.

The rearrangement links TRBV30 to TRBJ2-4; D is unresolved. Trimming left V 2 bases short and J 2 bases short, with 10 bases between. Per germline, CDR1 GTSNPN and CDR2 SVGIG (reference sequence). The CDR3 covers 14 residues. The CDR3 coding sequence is TGTGCCTGGAGTAGTGGGGTTACCAAAAACATTCAGTACTTC. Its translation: CAWSSGVTKNIQYF.

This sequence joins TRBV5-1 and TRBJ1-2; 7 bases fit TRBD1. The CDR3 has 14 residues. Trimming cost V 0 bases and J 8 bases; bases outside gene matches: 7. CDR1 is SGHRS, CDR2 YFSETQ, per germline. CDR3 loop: CASSLAVGGDGYTF. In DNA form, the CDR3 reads TGCGCCAGCAGCTTGGCCGTAGGGGGCGACGGCTACACCTTC.

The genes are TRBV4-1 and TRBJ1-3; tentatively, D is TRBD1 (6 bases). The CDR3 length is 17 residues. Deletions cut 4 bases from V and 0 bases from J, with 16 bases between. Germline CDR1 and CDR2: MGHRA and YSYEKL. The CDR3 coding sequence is TGCGCCAGCAGCCCGGTCCGGGACACTATCTCTGGAAACACCATATATTTT. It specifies CASSPVRDTISGNTIYF.

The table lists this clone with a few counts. The CDR3 region has the DNA TGTGCCAGCAGTGAAGAAGGCCGAAGGGAGATTCGGGTCGAGCAGTACTTC. Amino acid sequence: CASSEEGRREIRVEQYF. The gene calls are TRBV6-1 and TRBJ2-7; perhaps TRBD2 as D (5 bases). The CDR3 loop spans 17 amino acids. V was clipped by 1 base and J by 6 bases, with 22 bases between them. Germline CDR1 reads MNHNS; CDR2 reads SASEGT.

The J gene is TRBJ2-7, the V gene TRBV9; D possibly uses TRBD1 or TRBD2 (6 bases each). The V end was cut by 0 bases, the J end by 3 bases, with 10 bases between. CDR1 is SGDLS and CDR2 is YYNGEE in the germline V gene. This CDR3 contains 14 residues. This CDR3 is CASSVGGGGYEQYF. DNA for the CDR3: TGTGCCAGCAGCGTAGGAGGGGGAGGCTACGAGCAGTACTTC. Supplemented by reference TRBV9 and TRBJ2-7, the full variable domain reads DSGVTQTPKHLITATGQRVTLRCSPRSGDLSVYWYQQSLDQGLQFLIQYYNGEERAKGNILERFSAQQFPDLHSELNLSSLELGDSALYFCASSVGGGGYEQYFGPGTRLTVT.

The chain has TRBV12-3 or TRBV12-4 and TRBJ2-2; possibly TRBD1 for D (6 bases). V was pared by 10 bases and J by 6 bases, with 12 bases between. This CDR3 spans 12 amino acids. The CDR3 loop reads CANQQGPGELFF. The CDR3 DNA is TGTGCCAATCAACAGGGCCCCGGGGAGCTGTTTTTT.

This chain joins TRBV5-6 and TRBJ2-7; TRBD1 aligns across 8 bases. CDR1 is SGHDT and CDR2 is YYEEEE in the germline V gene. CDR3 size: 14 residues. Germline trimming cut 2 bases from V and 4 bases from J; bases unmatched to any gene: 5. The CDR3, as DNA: TGTGCCAGCAGCTTTACCGGGACAGGTTACGAGCAGTACTTC. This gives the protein CASSFTGTGYEQYF.

CDR3 residues: CASRESGGAYNEQFF. CDR3 nucleotides: TGTGCCAGCAGAGAGTCGGGGGGGGCCTACAATGAGCAGTTCTTC. The gene calls are TRBV2 and TRBJ2-1, with 8 bases matching TRBD2. CDR1 is SNHLY, CDR2 FYNNEI, per germline. The CDR3 runs 15 residues. The ends lost 6 bases at V and 2 bases at J; junction bases unmatched: 6.

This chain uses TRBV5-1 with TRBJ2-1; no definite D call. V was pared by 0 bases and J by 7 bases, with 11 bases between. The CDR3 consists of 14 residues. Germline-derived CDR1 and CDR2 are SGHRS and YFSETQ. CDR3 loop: CASSLVVSRNEQFF. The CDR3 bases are TGCGCCAGCAGCTTGGTTGTCTCGAGGAATGAGCAGTTCTTC.

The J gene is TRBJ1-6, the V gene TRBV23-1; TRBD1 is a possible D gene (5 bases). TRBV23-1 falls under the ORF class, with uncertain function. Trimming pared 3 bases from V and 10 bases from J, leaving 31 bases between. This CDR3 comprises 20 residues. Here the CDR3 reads CASSQKIRDGDRRGESPLHF. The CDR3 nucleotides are TGCGCCAGCAGTCAGAAAATCCGGGACGGCGATAGAAGAGGGGAATCACCCCTCCACTTT.